A single TCR beta chain is shown here with its context. Its antigen is undetermined. These data are taken from a study of molecular identifiers for immune sequencing clone quantification. Broader study findings: Clones with over 20 RNA copies captured over 97% of effector molecules but under 1% of naive ones.

The CDR3 is 19 amino acids. The V segment lost 3 bases and the J segment 5 bases; nucleotides outside the gene matches: 18. Germline-derived CDR1 and CDR2 are MNHEY and SVGEGT. Methods described previously, with TCR primers listed, were used for bulk TCR libraries. One entry per CDR3 protein results from TCRdb running MiXCR on the PCR reads. The sample includes under 85,000 distinct CDR3 sequences, around 17% of them seen just once. The V call is TRBV6-2 or TRBV6-3, the J call TRBJ2-2, with TRBD2 matching over 7 bases. The sequenced sample was naive CD8+ T cells from blood, with Jurkat cell RNA spiked in. Subset: FACS-sorted CD8+CD4-CCR7+CD45RA+ naive T cells. The receptor was isolated from a human donor in good health. Some libraries in this study had Jurkat cell RNA spiked in. CDR3 sequence reads: CASSYSDKRREGWTGELFF. For the CDR3, the DNA is TGTGCCAGCAGTTATTCGGACAAGCGGAGGGAGGGTTGGACCGGGGAGCTGTTTTTT.